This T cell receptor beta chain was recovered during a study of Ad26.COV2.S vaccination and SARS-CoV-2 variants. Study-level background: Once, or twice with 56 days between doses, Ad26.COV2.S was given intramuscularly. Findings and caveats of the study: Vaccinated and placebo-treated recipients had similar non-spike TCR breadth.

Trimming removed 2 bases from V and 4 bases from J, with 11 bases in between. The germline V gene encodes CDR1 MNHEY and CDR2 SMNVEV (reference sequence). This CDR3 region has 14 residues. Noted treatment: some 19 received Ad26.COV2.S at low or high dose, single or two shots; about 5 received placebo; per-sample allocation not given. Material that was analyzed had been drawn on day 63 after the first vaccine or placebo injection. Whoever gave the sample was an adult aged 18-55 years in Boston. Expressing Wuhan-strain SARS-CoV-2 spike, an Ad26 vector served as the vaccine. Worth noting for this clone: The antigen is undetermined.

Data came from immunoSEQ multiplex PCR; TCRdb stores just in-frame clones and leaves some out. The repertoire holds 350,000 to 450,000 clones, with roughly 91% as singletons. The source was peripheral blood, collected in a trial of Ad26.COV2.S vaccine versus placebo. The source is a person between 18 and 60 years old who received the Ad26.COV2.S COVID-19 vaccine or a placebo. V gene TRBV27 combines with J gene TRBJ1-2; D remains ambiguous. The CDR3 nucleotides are TGTGCCAGCAGTTTAAATTCGCGGATCTATGGCTACACCTTC. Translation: CASSLNSRIYGYTF.